This T cell receptor (beta chain) was sequenced during a study of tumor-infiltrating lymphocytes in primary liver carcinoma. Whole-study results and caveats: In the absence of sorting, bulk samples left CD4+ and CD8+ repertoires uncompared. Less overlap was seen in tumor-adjacent and tumor-blood pairs than in tumor region pairs.

A primer in the constant region served to generate TCR beta cDNA from roughly 550 ng of total RNA. What produced the TCR beta libraries was three nested multiplex PCR rounds using slightly modified ARM-PCR. TCRdb called the multiplex PCR reads again in MiXCR, with one record for every CDR3 protein. The profile shows about 180,000 distinct CDR3 sequences, 50% to 75% of them singletons. This clonotype was found a few times. Its antigen remains unidentified. Unsorted whole blood supplied the RNA, and germline DNA was extracted too. Before the surgical procedure, four milliliters of peripheral blood were collected. Sequencing was carried out using peripheral blood. The receptor comes from a man in his forties with primary liver carcinoma and hepatitis B virus infection.

The CDR3 region is CAISEPGTNYGYTF. As DNA, the CDR3 is TGTGCCATCAGTGAGCCTGGAACTAACTATGGCTACACCTTC. The rearrangement uses TRBV10-3 and TRBJ1-2; the D is unclear. The CDR3 contains 14 residues. Germline lookup yields CDR1 ENHRY and CDR2 SYGVKD. V shed 2 bases and J shed 0 bases, with 7 bases lying between them.